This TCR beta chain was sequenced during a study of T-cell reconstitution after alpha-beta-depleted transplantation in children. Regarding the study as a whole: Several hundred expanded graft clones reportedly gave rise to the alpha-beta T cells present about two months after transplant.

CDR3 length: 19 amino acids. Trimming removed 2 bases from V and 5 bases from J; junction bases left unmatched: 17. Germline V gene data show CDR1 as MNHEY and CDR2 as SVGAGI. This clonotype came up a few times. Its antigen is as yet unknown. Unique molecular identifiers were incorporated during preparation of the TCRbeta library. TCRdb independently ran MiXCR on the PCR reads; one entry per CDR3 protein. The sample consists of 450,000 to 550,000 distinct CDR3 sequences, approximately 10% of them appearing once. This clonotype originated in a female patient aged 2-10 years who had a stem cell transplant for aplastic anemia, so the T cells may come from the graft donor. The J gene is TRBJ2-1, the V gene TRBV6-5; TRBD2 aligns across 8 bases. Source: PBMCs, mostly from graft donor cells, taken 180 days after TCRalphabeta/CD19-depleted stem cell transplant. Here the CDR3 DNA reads TGTGCCAGCAGTTACACTGCCACCCCCGGGACTAGTATGGACAATGAGCAGTTCTTC. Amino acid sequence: CASSYTATPGTSMDNEQFF.